These 11 T cell receptor beta chains came from one sample sequenced in a study of blood T cells in healthy people across ages (dated by TCRdb to 2015 to 2017). The library relied on 5' RACE. This sample was sequenced with an Illumina HiSeq 2500. A second PCR of roughly 6 to 12 cycles was performed with a sample-barcoded 5' primer and a J-beta primer mix. TCRdb trimmed public reads at Q25 via fastp, called clones via MiXCR and kept in-frame beta chains. Merged by CDR3 protein, the rows form single entries marked with the most common genes and DNA. This sample holds some 760,000 distinct CDR3 sequences; 20% to 30% were observed only once. 8% to 10% of the sample goes to the ten largest clones. This same sample was also part of a study on T cells of mothers and their children.

Sequenced: blood. These receptors all come from a boy between 10 and 17 years old in good health.

This sequence joins TRBV6-5 and TRBJ2-5; D uncertain. This CDR3 has 14 residues. V was shortened by 0 bases and J by 7 bases, with 12 bases between the two germline ends. From germline, CDR1 is MNHEY and CDR2 SVGAGI. The CDR3 bases are TGTGCCAGCAGTTACTCGAACATGTTGGGGACCCAGTACTTC. Protein sequence: CASSYSNMLGTQYF.

A few counts support this clonotype. The chain is built from TRBV18 and TRBJ2-3; D gene ambiguous. Trimming left V 0 bases short and J 0 bases short, with 4 bases between. The germline gives CDR1 KGHSH, CDR2 LQKENI. The CDR3 runs to 14 residues. The CDR3 nucleotides are TGTGCCAGCTCACCACCGTCAAGCACAGATACGCAGTATTTT. Its protein is CASSPPSSTDTQYF.

This clonotype has only one observation. The rearrangement uses TRBV5-1 and TRBJ2-7; maybe TRBD2 (5 bases). In germline, CDR1 is SGHRS, CDR2 YFSETQ. V lost 2 bases, J lost 5 bases, and 8 bases lay in between. The CDR3 has 12 amino acids. The CDR3 nucleotides read TGCGCCAGCAGCTTCCCGGGGAACGAGCAGTACTTC. It yields the protein CASSFPGNEQYF. The entire variable domain, with the rest obtained from reference TRBV5-1 and TRBJ2-7, is as follows: KAGVTQTPRYLIKTRGQQVTLSCSPISGHRSVSWYQQTPGQGLQFLFEYFSETQRNKGNFPGRFSGRQFSNSRSEMNVSTLELGDSALYLCASSFPGNEQYFGPGTRLTVT.

This clonotype was detected only a few times. The chain uses TRBV6-2 or TRBV6-3 and TRBJ2-6, with D perhaps given as TRBD1 or TRBD2 (5 bases each). Between the trimmed V and J ends, which lost 7 bases and 0 bases, there was a span of 19 bases. Germline V CDR1 and CDR2: MNHEY, SVGEGT. The CDR3 has 18 amino acids. The CDR3 region has the DNA TGTGCCAGCACCGCGAGGGCAGGGTCAGGCTCTGGGGCCAACGTCCTGACTTTC. It encodes CASTARAGSGSGANVLTF.

This clonotype was detected only a few times. The chain joins TRBV10-3 to TRBJ2-5; D may be TRBD2 (5 bases). Germline CDR1 ENHRY, CDR2 SYGVKD. The V gene lost 11 bases and the J gene lost 5 bases, with 18 bases spanning the gap. CDR3 length: 13 amino acids. The CDR3: CAVARRAEETQYF. In nucleotides, the CDR3 is TGTGCCGTCGCAAGGCGGGCCGAGGAGACCCAGTACTTC.

There are a few counts of this clonotype. The chain joins TRBV13 to TRBJ1-1; TRBD1 matches at 7 bases. CDR3 length: 15 residues. CDR1 and CDR2 from the germline V gene are PRHDT and FYEKMQ (reference sequence). J was trimmed by 4 bases and V by 0 bases; bases with no gene match: 5. CDR3 in DNA: TGTGCCAGCAGCTTAGGCGACAGGGTTAGCACTGAAGCTTTCTTT. This sequence encodes CASSLGDRVSTEAFF.

Only a few counts were recorded for this clonotype. The chain combines TRBV4-3 with TRBJ2-3; D tentatively reads TRBD1 or TRBD2 (5 bases each). The germline V and J ends were trimmed by 2 bases and 2 bases, with 8 bases remaining between them. The CDR3 runs to 14 residues. Germline V gene sequence: CDR1 LGHNA, CDR2 YSLEER. The CDR3 spells CASSQWGNTDTQYF. The CDR3 DNA follows: TGCGCCAGCAGCCAATGGGGGAACACAGATACGCAGTATTTT.

The DNA for the CDR3 is TGTGCCAGCAGCCAATTGAGCGGCTACGAGCAGTACTTC. Encoded protein: CASSQLSGYEQYF. The gene calls are TRBV14 and TRBJ2-5; perhaps TRBD2 as D (5 bases). Matching the DNA end better, TRBJ2-7 makes the J call doubtful. The CDR3 spans 13 residues. The germline CDR1 and CDR2 sequences are SGHDN and FVKESK.

This clonotype was counted a few times. The chain combines TRBV5-5 with TRBJ1-2; D unresolved. Trimming stripped 2 bases from V and 7 bases from J, with 12 bases between. The CDR3 contains 13 residues. Per germline, CDR1 SGHKS and CDR2 YYEKEE (reference sequence). The CDR3: CASSLSQIGGYTF. As DNA, the CDR3 is TGTGCCAGCAGCTTAAGCCAGATCGGTGGCTACACCTTC.

This chain uses TRBV20-1 with TRBJ1-1, with D possibly being TRBD1 (6 bases). The germline CDR1 and CDR2 sequences are DFQATT and SNEGSKA (reference sequence). Deletions cut 3 bases from V and 6 bases from J, with 17 bases between. The CDR3 covers 14 residues. The CDR3, as DNA: TGCAGTGCTAGTGATTGGGACACCCGACCTGAAGCTTTCTTT. Protein: CSASDWDTRPEAFF.

There are a few counts of this clonotype. The V call is TRBV12-3 or TRBV12-4, the J call TRBJ1-4; no clear D gene. V was shortened by 6 bases and J by 8 bases, with 13 bases between the two germline ends. This CDR3 has 13 residues. CDR3 coding DNA: TGTGCCAGCAGCCGAGGCTTGTCAGAAAAACTGTTTTTT. Residues: CASSRGLSEKLFF.